The 6 T cell receptor beta chains below were found in one sample sequenced in a study of regulatory T cells in long-lasting Graves disease. Indicated time point: persistent/refractory GD, antithyroid drugs over 5 years with positive TRAb. Isolated PBMC RNA provided the starting material for the TCR library. Arm-PCR with iRepertoire HTBI primers amplified the CDR3 regions for these TCR beta libraries. TCRdb itself ran the multiplex PCR reads through MiXCR, one entry per CDR3 protein. The sample includes hundreds of thousands of distinct CDR3 sequences, around 20% of them seen just once. The sequenced sample was peripheral blood mononuclear cells (PBMCs), obtained when the disease was refractory, from a patient treated with antithyroid drugs. These receptors all come from a female donor with Graves disease.

The chain recombines TRBV5-1 with TRBJ2-7; no reliable D call. The CDR3 contains 13 residues. Per the germline V gene, CDR1 is SGHRS and CDR2 is YFSETQ. Trimming took off 4 bases at V and 7 bases at J, with 15 bases between the two ends. CDR3 nucleotides: TGCGCCAGCAGCGAGGTGTGGGAAACGGAGCAGTACTTC. Protein sequence: CASSEVWETEQYF.

This clonotype was detected many times. V and J are TRBV6-1 and TRBJ2-7; TRBD2 matches at 8 bases. J was trimmed by 4 bases and V by 5 bases; bases with no gene match: 7. Germline V CDR1 and CDR2: MNHNS, SASEGT. The CDR3 consists of 14 residues. The CDR3 reads CASSIQRELYEQYF. CDR3 DNA sequence: TGTGCCAGCAGTATCCAGCGGGAGCTATACGAGCAGTACTTC.

This clonotype was recorded many times. The chain employs TRBV28 and TRBJ1-2; 7 bases agree with TRBD1. The V segment lost 6 bases and the J segment 4 bases; nucleotides outside the gene matches: 8. CDR3 length equals 14 residues. Germline V gene data show CDR1 as MDHEN and CDR2 as SYDVKM. The CDR3 DNA sequence: TGTGCCAGCAGCCCGACAGGGCGTCTCTATGGCTACACCTTC. It encodes CASSPTGRLYGYTF.

This clonotype appeared a few times. The gene calls are TRBV7-9 and TRBJ2-7; D is unresolved. The CDR3 is 15 amino acids. Germline assignment: CDR1 SEHNR and CDR2 FQNEAQ (reference sequence). V was shortened by 4 bases and J by 1 base, with 14 bases between the two germline ends. CDR3 sequence: CASSSQAWASYEQYF. CDR3 nucleotide sequence: TGTGCCAGCAGCTCCCAGGCATGGGCGTCCTACGAGCAGTACTTC.

This clonotype was found many times. This chain links TRBV7-2 with TRBJ1-2, with TRBD1 matching over 9 bases. The J segment lost 6 bases and the V segment lost 7 bases, leaving 12 bases of the junction unmatched. Germline-derived CDR1 and CDR2 are SGHTA and FQGNSA. This CDR3 is 15 amino acids long. The CDR3 nucleotides are TGTGCCAGCACCTCGAGAACAGGGGGCGCCGATGGCTACACCTTC. This gives the protein CASTSRTGGADGYTF. The whole variable domain, filled in from reference TRBV7-2 and TRBJ1-2, reads GAGVSQSPSNKVTEKGKDVELRCDPISGHTALYWYRQSLGQGLEFLIYFQGNSAPDKSGLPSDRFSAERTGGSVSTLTIQRTQQEDSAVYLCASTSRTGGADGYTFGSGTRLTVV.

The V and J genes are TRBV27 and TRBJ2-1; 15 positions match TRBD2. After removal of 0 bases from V and 2 bases from J, the junction contained 5 bases not matched to a gene. The CDR3 loop spans 19 amino acids. Looked up from germline, CDR1 is MNHEY and CDR2 is SMNVEV (reference sequence). CDR3 bases: TGTGCCAGCAGTTTATCGCGGACTAGCGGGAGGGCCGCCTACAATGAGCAGTTCTTC. Amino acid sequence: CASSLSRTSGRAAYNEQFF.